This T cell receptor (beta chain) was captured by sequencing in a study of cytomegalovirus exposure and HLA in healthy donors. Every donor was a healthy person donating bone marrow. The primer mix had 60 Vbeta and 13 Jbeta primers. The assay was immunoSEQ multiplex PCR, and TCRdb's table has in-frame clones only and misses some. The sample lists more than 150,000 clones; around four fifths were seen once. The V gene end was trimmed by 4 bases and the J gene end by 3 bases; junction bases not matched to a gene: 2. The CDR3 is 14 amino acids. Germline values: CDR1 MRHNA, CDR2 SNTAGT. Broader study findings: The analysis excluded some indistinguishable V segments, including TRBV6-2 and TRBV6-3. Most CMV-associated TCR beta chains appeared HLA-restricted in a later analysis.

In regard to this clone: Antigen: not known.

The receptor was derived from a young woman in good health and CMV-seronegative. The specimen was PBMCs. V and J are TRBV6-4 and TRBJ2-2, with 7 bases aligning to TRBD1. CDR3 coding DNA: TGTGCCAGCAGTGGTCAGGGGGACACCGGGGAGCTGTTTTTT. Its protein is CASSGQGDTGELFF.